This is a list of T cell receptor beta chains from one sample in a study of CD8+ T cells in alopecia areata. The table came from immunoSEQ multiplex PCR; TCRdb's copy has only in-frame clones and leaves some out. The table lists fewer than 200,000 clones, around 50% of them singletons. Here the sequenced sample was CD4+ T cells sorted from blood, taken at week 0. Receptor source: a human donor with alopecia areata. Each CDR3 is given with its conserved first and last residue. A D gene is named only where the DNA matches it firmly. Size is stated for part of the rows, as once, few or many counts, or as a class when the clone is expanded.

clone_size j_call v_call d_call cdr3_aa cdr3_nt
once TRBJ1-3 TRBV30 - CAWSDFRVRSGNTIYF TGTGCCTGGAGTGACTTTAGGGTACGCTCTGGAAACACCATATATTTT
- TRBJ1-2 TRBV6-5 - CASRGSWANYGYTF TGTGCCAGCAGGGGATCCTGGGCTAACTATGGCTACACCTTC
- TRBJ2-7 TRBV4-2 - CASSQPEGGSGHEQYF TGTGCCAGCAGCCAACCTGAGGGGGGGAGCGGCCACGAGCAGTACTTC
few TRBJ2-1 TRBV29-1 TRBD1 CSHDRAHEQFF TGCAGCCACGACAGGGCCCATGAGCAGTTCTTC
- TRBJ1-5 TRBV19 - CASSIDRGNQPQHF TGTGCCAGTAGTATAGATCGAGGAAATCAGCCCCAGCATTTT
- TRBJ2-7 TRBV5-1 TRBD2 CASSFQSGGASEQYF TGCGCCAGCAGCTTCCAAAGCGGGGGGGCCTCCGAGCAGTACTTC
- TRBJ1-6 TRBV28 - CASSYSGRGDSPLHF TGTGCCAGCAGTTACAGCGGGAGAGGGGATTCACCCCTCCACTTT
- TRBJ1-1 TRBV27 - CASRRGGGDTEAFF TGTGCCAGCAGGCGCGGGGGTGGGGACACTGAAGCTTTCTTT
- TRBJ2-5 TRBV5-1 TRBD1 CAERGAGGQETQYF TGCGCCGAACGAGGGGCAGGGGGCCAAGAGACCCAGTACTTC
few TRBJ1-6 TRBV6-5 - CASSWEGRGNSPLHF TGTGCCAGCAGTTGGGAGGGACGGGGAAATTCACCCCTCCACTTT
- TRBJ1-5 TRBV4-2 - CASSQELRPNQPQHF TGTGCCAGCAGCCAGGAACTCCGGCCCAATCAGCCCCAGCATTTT
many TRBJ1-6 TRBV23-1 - CASSQSTHNSPLHF TGCGCCAGCAGTCAATCGACCCATAATTCACCCCTCCACTTT
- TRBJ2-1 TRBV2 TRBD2 CASKIGGGNEQFF TGTGCCAGCAAAATCGGGGGGGGCAATGAGCAGTTCTTC
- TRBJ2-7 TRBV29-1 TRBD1 CSVAGGSYEQYF TGCAGCGTCGCAGGGGGCAGCTACGAGCAGTACTTC
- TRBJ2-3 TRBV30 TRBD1 CAWSFGQGGDTQYF TGTGCCTGGAGCTTCGGACAGGGCGGGGATACGCAGTATTTT
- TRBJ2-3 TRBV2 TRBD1 CASGRDRATDTQYF TGTGCCAGCGGCCGGGACAGAGCCACAGATACGCAGTATTTT
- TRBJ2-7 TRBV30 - CAWSRAGTSYEQYF TGTGCCTGGAGTCGGGCAGGGACCTCCTACGAGCAGTACTTC
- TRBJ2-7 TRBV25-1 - CASSEYSVREQYF TGTGCCAGCAGTGAATATAGTGTTAGAGAGCAGTACTTC
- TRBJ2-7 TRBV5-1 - CASSLTVYSYEQYF TGCGCCAGCAGCTTGACAGTTTACTCCTACGAGCAGTACTTC
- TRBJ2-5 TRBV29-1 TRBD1 CSVLGQALRTQYF TGCAGCGTCCTGGGACAGGCCCTCAGGACCCAGTACTTC
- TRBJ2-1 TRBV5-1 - CASSFPRVTAFSYNEQFF TGCGCCAGCAGCTTCCCCCGTGTGACAGCTTTTTCCTACAATGAGCAGTTCTTC
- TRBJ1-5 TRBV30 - CAWGDISNQPQHF TGTGCCTGGGGGGACATTAGCAATCAGCCCCAGCATTTT
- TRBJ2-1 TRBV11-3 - CASSTVGVGEQFF TGTGCCAGCAGCACAGTCGGCGTAGGAGAGCAGTTCTTC
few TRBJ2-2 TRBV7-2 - CASSLAEGELFF TGTGCCAGCAGCTTAGCCGAAGGGGAGCTGTTTTTT
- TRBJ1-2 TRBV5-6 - CASSGRTLLYYGYTF TGTGCCAGCAGCGGAAGGACCCTACTCTACTATGGCTACACCTTC
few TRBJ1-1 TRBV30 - CAWRGGSEAFF TGTGCCTGGAGAGGGGGTAGTGAAGCTTTCTTT
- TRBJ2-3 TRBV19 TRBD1 CASSDDRGASTDTQYF TGTGCCAGTAGTGACGACAGGGGGGCTAGCACAGATACGCAGTATTTT
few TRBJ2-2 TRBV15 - CATSRVRETGELFF TGTGCCACCAGCAGAGTCCGGGAGACCGGGGAGCTGTTTTTT
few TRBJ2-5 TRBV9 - CASSVAGETQYF TGTGCCAGCAGCGTAGCGGGAGAGACCCAGTACTTC
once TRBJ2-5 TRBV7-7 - CASSFMMQETQYF TGTGCCAGCAGCTTTATGATGCAAGAGACCCAGTACTTC
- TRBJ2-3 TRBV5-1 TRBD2 CASSLDLAEITDTQYF TGCGCCAGCAGCTTGGACCTAGCGGAGATCACAGATACGCAGTATTTT
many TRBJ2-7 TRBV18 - CASSPSQGAYEQYF TGTGCCAGCTCACCGAGCCAGGGCGCCTACGAGCAGTACTTC